The TCR beta chain under discussion was sequenced for a study of shared clonotypes between healthy human individuals. The CDR3 is 15 amino acids. Per the germline V gene, CDR1 is MGHDK and CDR2 is SYGVNS. Trimming pared 4 bases from V and 0 bases from J, leaving 10 bases between. It was at deep level that the assay was run. Data came from immunoSEQ multiplex PCR; TCRdb stores just in-frame clones and leaves some out. This table holds about 470,000 clones, roughly 77% found once. What was sequenced was PBMCs. The source of this sequence is a woman between 40 and 50 years old in good health. Some clones in this sample may be carry-over from other donors' samples. This chain connects TRBV25-1 to TRBJ2-1; D is undetermined. The CDR3 region has the DNA TGTGCCAGCAGTGGTGAGACCCGCTCCTACAATGAGCAGTTCTTC. Translating it yields CASSGETRSYNEQFF.